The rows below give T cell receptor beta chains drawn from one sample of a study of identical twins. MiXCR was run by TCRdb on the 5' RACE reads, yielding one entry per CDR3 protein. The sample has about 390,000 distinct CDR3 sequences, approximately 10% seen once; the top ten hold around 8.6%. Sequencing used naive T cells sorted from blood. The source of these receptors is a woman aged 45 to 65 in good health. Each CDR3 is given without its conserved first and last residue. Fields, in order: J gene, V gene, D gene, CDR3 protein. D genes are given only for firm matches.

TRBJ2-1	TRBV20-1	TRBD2	SAPLGLAGVNEQF
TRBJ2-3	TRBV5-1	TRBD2	ASRPRTSGSTDTQY
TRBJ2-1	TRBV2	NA	ASSELNEQF
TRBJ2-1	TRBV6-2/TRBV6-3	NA	ASTNPMSEQF
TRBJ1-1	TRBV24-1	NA	ATSDSLAGNTEAF
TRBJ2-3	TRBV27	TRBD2	ASNTLAGVTDTQY
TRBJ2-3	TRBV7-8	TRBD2	ASSLSRTSGSLTDTQY
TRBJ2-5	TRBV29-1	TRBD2	SVLGRGRGVVFTSGAYQETQY
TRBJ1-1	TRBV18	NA	ASSPLPGLDTEAF
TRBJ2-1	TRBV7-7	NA	ASSSRKVELSSYNEQF
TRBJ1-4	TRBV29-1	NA	SAGGRGEEKLF
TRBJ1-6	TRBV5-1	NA	ASSSDGAIYSPLH
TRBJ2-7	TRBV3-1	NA	ASSQDLLYEQY
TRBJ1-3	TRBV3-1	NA	ASGGSLGGNTIY
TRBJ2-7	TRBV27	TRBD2	ASAGLAGASYEQY
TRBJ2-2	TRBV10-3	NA	AISALRDTGELF
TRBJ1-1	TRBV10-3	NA	AISVGQMNTEAF
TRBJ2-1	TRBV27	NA	ASSQTAFNYNEQF
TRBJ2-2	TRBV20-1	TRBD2	SASASGIDFGELF
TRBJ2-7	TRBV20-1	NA	SAREVITYEQY
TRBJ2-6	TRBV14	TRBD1	ASSQVGQGSGANVLT
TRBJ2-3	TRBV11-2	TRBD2	ASSPTRLAGGVADTQY